This TCR beta chain derives from a study of T cell repertoires in cytomegalovirus infection. Study in general: Based on public TCR beta signatures, there were indications of CMV infection and of a matching HLA type.

Germline V lookup: CDR1 MNHEY, CDR2 SVGAGI. The CDR3 loop spans 13 amino acids. V gave up 2 bases and J gave up 3 bases, with 7 bases separating them. On this clonotype itself: Its antigen is not identified.

Broader study findings: Clonotypes of TCR beta that were HLA-C-restricted and CMV-specific dominated the ex vivo response. Using cumulative public TCR beta family frequency, the authors identified those who carried CMV together with the relevant HLA.

MiXCR, run by TCRdb on the reads, gives a single entry per CDR3 protein. The sample records fewer than 350,000 distinct CDR3 sequences, 17% being singletons. This sequence joins TRBV6-5 and TRBJ1-2; tentative D call: TRBD1 (5 bases). Sequenced material: PBMCs. This clonotype originated in a human donor in good health (CMV status not recorded). Some clones in this sample may be carry-over from other donors' samples. The CDR3 loop is CASSYRGYYGYTF. CDR3 nucleotides: TGTGCCAGCAGTTACAGGGGATACTATGGCTACACCTTC.